This T cell receptor beta chain appears in the sequencing data of a study of cytomegalovirus exposure and HLA in healthy donors. Points from the study as a whole: A later analysis found common viral pathogens apparently linked to several of the most significant clusters. In a later analysis, across HLA loci, associated TCR counts were highest for DRB1, lowest for HLA-C. The number of N-insertions in an Asian-associated ancestry cluster was reportedly below the 666-donor mean in a later analysis.

The primer mix had 60 Vbeta and 13 Jbeta primers. Original data processing: Later reanalysis found about 78 million unique TCR beta chains, roughly 10 million of them shared. Libraries were prepared by immunoSEQ multiplex PCR; TCRdb keeps only in-frame clonotypes and omits some of them. The V and J calls and the clone size are those of that table, but D and trimming were determined from the DNA. This repertoire shows roughly 140,000 clones, 55% to 70% found once; its top ten account for around 2.9%. In the case of this clone: The target antigen is unknown.

V was shortened by 6 bases and J by 4 bases, with 27 bases between the two germline ends. Germline V gene sequence: CDR1 KGHSH, CDR2 LQKENI. The CDR3 is made up of 18 amino acids. Sequencing was performed on PBMCs. This clonotype originated in a woman aged 25 to 39 in good health and CMV-seropositive. J is TRBJ1-1 and V is TRBV18, with a weak D call TRBD1 (5 bases). The CDR3: CASSPRGRGGIGITEAFF. CDR3 bases: TGTGCCAGCTCCCCGCGTGGTAGGGGAGGAATCGGGATCACTGAAGCTTTCTTT.